A single sample is the source of the 22 T cell receptor beta chains below, sequenced in a study of technical replicates of blood from several donors (dated by TCRdb to the late 2010s). The receptor library was made with the immunoSEQ multiplex PCR assay. Not all clones reach the TCRdb copy of this immuneACCESS table, which keeps in-frame sequences only. Checked studies attribute under half of the gap to unresolved V genes and leave the rest unexplained. This sample gives approximately 12,000 clones in total; 80% to 90% of them show up just once. The ten largest clones take up about an eighth of the sample. The sequencing sample was made of PBMCs. Receptor source: a human donor in good health.

The chain carries TRBV7-8 and TRBJ2-3; TRBD2 aligns across 8 bases. The CDR3 has 15 amino acids. Per germline, CDR1 SGHVS and CDR2 FQNEAQ. Losses at the gene ends were 2 bases for V and 1 base for J; bases not matched to a gene: 2. CDR3 in DNA: TGTGCCAGCAGCTTAAGGCGGGAGGGCACAGATACGCAGTATTTT. Amino acids: CASSLRREGTDTQYF.

The chain carries TRBV2 and TRBJ1-5; 10 bases align to TRBD1. Germline V gene lookup returns CDR1 SNHLY and CDR2 FYNNEI. The CDR3 covers 16 residues. V lost 3 bases and J lost 4; bases outside the gene matches: 6. The CDR3: CASSDARGQGNQPQHF. The CDR3 nucleotides read TGTGCCAGCAGTGACGCCCGGGGACAGGGGAATCAGCCCCAGCATTTT.

This sequence joins TRBV2 and TRBJ2-1; 7 bases align to TRBD1. CDR3 size: 13 residues. Germline loops: CDR1 SNHLY, CDR2 FYNNEI. V shed 3 bases, J shed 5 bases, and the junction held 1 base outside the gene matches. CDR3 region: CASSEGTDNEQFF. In nucleotides, the CDR3 is TGTGCCAGCAGTGAGGGGACAGACAATGAGCAGTTCTTC. Looking up the rest from reference TRBV2 and TRBJ2-1 gives the full variable domain: EPEVTQTPSHQVTQMGQEVILRCVPISNHLYFYWYRQILGQKVEFLVSFYNNEISEKSEIFDDQFSVERPDGSNFTLKIRSTKLEDSAMYFCASSEGTDNEQFFGPGTRLTVL.

J is TRBJ1-4 and V is TRBV29-1, with no clear D. This CDR3 contains 11 residues. V was clipped by 4 bases and J by 7 bases, with 7 bases between them. Germline V CDR1 and CDR2: SQVTM, ANQGSEA. The CDR3 DNA sequence: TGCAGCGTTGGTAAATCTGAAAAACTGTTTTTT. It codes for CSVGKSEKLFF.

The CDR3 spells CASSLGTGGRATNEKLFF. The CDR3 DNA follows: TGCGCCAGCAGCTTGGGGACAGGGGGCCGTGCAACTAATGAAAAACTGTTTTTT. V gene TRBV5-1 combines with J gene TRBJ1-4; 11 nucleotides match TRBD1. Germline assignment: CDR1 SGHRS and CDR2 YFSETQ. J gave up 0 bases and V 0 bases, and 4 bases lay outside the gene matches. This CDR3 is built from 18 residues.

The V and J genes are TRBV5-1 and TRBJ2-7; 9 nucleotides agree with TRBD2. The junction had 9 bases not matched to a gene; V was cut back by 4 bases and J by 4 bases. CDR3 length: 15 residues. Germline values: CDR1 SGHRS, CDR2 YFSETQ. Here the CDR3 DNA reads TGCGCCAGCAGCACCTTAGCGGGAGTGGAGTACGAGCAGTACTTC. This gives the protein CASSTLAGVEYEQYF.

The chain joins TRBV7-9 to TRBJ1-1; no clear D gene. The germline V and J ends were trimmed by 1 base and 1 base, with 7 bases remaining between them. Looked up from germline, CDR1 is SEHNR and CDR2 is FQNEAQ (reference sequence). This CDR3 is built from 14 residues. The CDR3 protein is CASSLGAGNTEAFF. In DNA, the CDR3 is TGTGCCAGCAGCTTAGGGGCAGGGAACACTGAAGCTTTCTTT.

The rearrangement joins TRBV2 to TRBJ1-5; 9 bases agree with TRBD1. CDR1 is SNHLY and CDR2 is FYNNEI in the germline V gene. The trim removed 6 bases at V and 0 bases at J, leaving 6 bases unmatched. The CDR3 covers 16 residues. CDR3: CASSGQGSYSNQPQHF. The CDR3 DNA sequence: TGTGCCAGCAGCGGACAGGGGTCGTATAGCAATCAGCCCCAGCATTTT. Drawing the rest from reference TRBV2 and TRBJ1-5, the complete variable domain is EPEVTQTPSHQVTQMGQEVILRCVPISNHLYFYWYRQILGQKVEFLVSFYNNEISEKSEIFDDQFSVERPDGSNFTLKIRSTKLEDSAMYFCASSGQGSYSNQPQHFGDGTRLSIL.

The chain employs TRBV29-1 and TRBJ1-2; TRBD1 might be the D (5 bases). Trimming took 5 bases from V and 2 from J, leaving 9 bases between them. Per germline, CDR1 SQVTM and CDR2 ANQGSEA. The CDR3 extends over 12 amino acids. This CDR3 reads CSVNGGNYGYTF. DNA for the CDR3: TGCAGCGTTAACGGGGGGAACTATGGCTACACCTTC.

V and J are TRBV18 and TRBJ2-2, with D possibly being TRBD2 (5 bases). Germline V gene sequence: CDR1 KGHSH, CDR2 LQKENI. The CDR3 loop spans 17 amino acids. The ends were cut back, 2 bases at V and 0 bases at J, with 13 bases in the middle. Here the CDR3 reads CASSPFGRATNTGELFF. The CDR3, as DNA: TGTGCCAGCTCACCATTTGGGCGGGCAACGAACACCGGGGAGCTGTTTTTT.

The CDR3 here is CASSRNEQFF. DNA of the CDR3: TGTGCCAGCAGTCGCAATGAGCAGTTCTTC. The rearrangement joins TRBV7-2 to TRBJ2-1; no definite D call. There are 10 residues in the CDR3. Germline CDR1 is SGHTA and CDR2 is FQGNSA. V shed 6 bases and J shed 6 bases, with 3 bases lying between them.

This clone has just one count. As DNA, the CDR3 is TGTGCCAGCAGCTCCAGACCAGGAGGGGAGACCCAGTACTTC. Its translation: CASSSRPGGETQYF. This chain joins TRBV11-2 and TRBJ2-5; D is possibly TRBD2 (6 bases). Germline V CDR1 and CDR2: SGHAT, FQNNGV. The CDR3 runs to 14 residues. The V gene lost 4 bases and the J gene lost 5 bases, with 14 bases spanning the gap.

The gene calls are TRBV10-3 and TRBJ2-5; TRBD2 matches 9 bases. The V and J ends lost 2 bases and 5 bases, in that order; junction bases with no gene match: 15. Germline CDR1 is ENHRY and CDR2 is SYGVKD. This CDR3 is 18 amino acids long. CDR3 DNA sequence: TGTGCCATCAGTGAGGTCATGCGGGAGGGCCATGTTCAGGAGACCCAGTACTTC. Protein product: CAISEVMREGHVQETQYF.

This chain joins TRBV27 and TRBJ2-1; weak D call: TRBD2 (5 bases). CDR1 and CDR2 (germline): MNHEY, SMNVEV (reference sequence). The V and J ends lost 5 bases and 4 bases respectively, with 15 bases between them. The CDR3 is 15 residues long. Here the CDR3 DNA reads TGTGCCAGCAGTCTACGCCCGGTAGCGTACAATGAGCAGTTCTTC. This sequence encodes CASSLRPVAYNEQFF.

The CDR3 protein is CASSPLPLAEVTDTQYF. In nucleotides, the CDR3 is TGTGCCAGCAGCCCCCTTCCCTTAGCGGAAGTCACAGATACGCAGTATTTT. The rearrangement links TRBV7-6 to TRBJ2-3, with a weak D call TRBD2 (6 bases). The CDR3 runs to 17 residues. V was pared by 5 bases and J by 2 bases, with 20 bases between. Per germline, CDR1 SGHVS and CDR2 FNYEAQ.

This clone was seen just once. The chain has TRBV7-8 and TRBJ1-4, with D unresolved. The germline V gene encodes CDR1 SGHVS and CDR2 FQNEAQ. This CDR3 has 17 residues. V lost 3 bases and J lost 1, with 15 bases in between. CDR3 in amino acids: CASSFWEGVKTNEKLFF. CDR3 sequence (DNA): TGTGCCAGCAGCTTTTGGGAGGGTGTTAAAACTAATGAAAAACTGTTTTTT.

J is TRBJ2-1 and V is TRBV18, with TRBD2 as a possible D gene (5 bases). V was cut by 0 bases and J by 4 bases, with 10 bases left in between. The germline V gene has CDR1 KGHSH and CDR2 LQKENI. This CDR3 has 15 residues. CDR3 coding DNA: TGTGCCAGCTCACCACCGGGAGCAGGTTACAATGAGCAGTTCTTC. This gives the protein CASSPPGAGYNEQFF.

This clone appeared a few times. This rearrangement joins TRBV19 to TRBJ2-1; 7 bases align to TRBD1. The CDR3 contains 15 residues. The germline CDR1 and CDR2 sequences are LNHDA and SQIVND (reference sequence). The trim removed 5 bases at V and 7 bases at J, leaving 11 bases unmatched. The CDR3 DNA reads as TGTGCCAGTAGTCAAGACAGGGCGTCAATAAATGAGCAGTTCTTC. Its protein is CASSQDRASINEQFF.

CDR3 protein: CASGLVRSFGLVTPQYF. The CDR3 DNA is TGTGCTAGTGGTTTGGTACGTTCCTTTGGACTAGTTACTCCACAGTACTTC. V usage is TRBV12-5 and J usage is TRBJ2-7; 7 bases are shared with TRBD2. The length of the CDR3 is 17 residues. From germline, CDR1 is LGHNT and CDR2 FRNRAP. The V gene end was trimmed by 0 bases and the J gene end by 10 bases; junction bases not matched to a gene: 18.

The V and J genes are TRBV30 and TRBJ2-5; D unresolved. Trimming took 0 bases from V and 1 from J, leaving 6 bases between them. Germline V gene lookup returns CDR1 GTSNPN and CDR2 SVGIG (reference sequence). The CDR3 totals 13 residues. The CDR3 protein is CAWSVDFQETQYF. CDR3 nucleotide sequence: TGTGCCTGGAGTGTCGACTTCCAAGAGACCCAGTACTTC. The full variable domain, its missing parts supplied by reference TRBV30 and TRBJ2-5, is SQTIHQWPATLVQPVGSPLSLECTVEGTSNPNLYWYRQAAGRGLQLLFYSVGIGQISSEVPQNLSASRPQDRQFILSSKKLLLSDSGFYLCAWSVDFQETQYFGPGTRLLVL.

This clone appeared a single time. This sequence joins TRBV27 and TRBJ2-4, with a tentative D call TRBD1 (5 bases). Trimming pared 6 bases from V and 7 bases from J, leaving 19 bases between. There are 15 residues in the CDR3. Germline values: CDR1 MNHEY, CDR2 SMNVEV (reference sequence). The CDR3 DNA is TGTGCCAGCAGAATAAAATTCCAGGGTATCAACATTCAGTACTTC. Protein product: CASRIKFQGINIQYF.

The V gene is TRBV19, the J gene TRBJ1-1; D is undetermined. Germline V gene lookup returns CDR1 LNHDA and CDR2 SQIVND (reference sequence). The V end lost 10 bases, the J end lost 4 bases, and 16 bases lay between the germline ends. This CDR3 comprises 13 residues. CDR3 DNA sequence: TGTGCCACTACCCGGGGAGTTGTCACTGAAGCTTTCTTT. Translated: CATTRGVVTEAFF.